This entry features one T cell receptor beta chain sequence. As handled by the study authors: Amplification from reference gene primers served as the basis for estimated nucleated cell counts. Method: immunoSEQ multiplex PCR; TCRdb's copy keeps in-frame clones and lacks some. That table gives V, J and clone size, and the DNA gave D and trimming. The repertoire holds 150,000 or so clones, with 80% to 90% as singletons. This sample was included in a study of blood T cell repertoires in COVID-19. CDR3 size: 14 residues. CDR1 GTSNPN and CDR2 SVGIG come from the germline V gene (reference sequence). J was trimmed by 2 bases and V by 5 bases; bases with no gene match: 6.

This TCR derives from a man between 60 and 70 years old with COVID-19, enrolled during active disease. Sequenced input: peripheral blood. V and J are TRBV30 and TRBJ1-1, with 9 bases that match TRBD1. Here the CDR3 reads CAWRQGGQNTEAFF. Here the CDR3 DNA reads TGTGCCTGGCGACAGGGGGGCCAAAACACTGAAGCTTTCTTT.